What follows are 12 T cell receptor beta chains derived from one specimen sequenced in a study of memory CD4+ T cells and cytomegalovirus serostatus. The table came from immunoSEQ multiplex PCR; TCRdb's copy has only in-frame clones and leaves some out. The sample has about 96,000 clones, 80% seen once; the top ten hold approximately 4%. Single viable CD3+CD4+CD8-CD45RO+ cells were sorted as the memory CD4+ T cells. The sample comprised memory CD4+ T cells from blood. The receptors were sampled from an adult in good health and CMV-seropositive.

The V and J genes are TRBV7-9 and TRBJ2-1, with TRBD2 matching over 9 bases. With V trimmed by 6 bases and J by 8 bases, 8 bases remained unmatched. This CDR3 is built from 14 residues. The V gene's germline CDR1 is SEHNR and CDR2 FQNEAQ (reference sequence). As DNA, the CDR3 is TGTGCCAGCAGGCGGGAGGGCCAGGTCTATGAGCAGTTCTTC. Its translation: CASRREGQVYEQFF.

The chain is built from TRBV2 and TRBJ2-6; D ambiguous. This CDR3 region has 13 residues. Trimming removed 4 bases from V and 4 bases from J, with 5 bases in between. The V gene's germline CDR1 is SNHLY and CDR2 FYNNEI. The DNA of the CDR3 is TGTGCCAGCAGTGCGACGGGGGCCAACGTCCTGACTTTC. Protein product: CASSATGANVLTF.

This chain connects TRBV25-1 to TRBJ2-2; possibly TRBD2 for D (5 bases). The V end lost 7 bases, the J end lost 1 base, and 7 bases lay between the germline ends. CDR3 length: 13 residues. CDR1 and CDR2 from the germline V gene are MGHDK and SYGVNS. The CDR3 region has the DNA TGTGCCAGCAATGAGGGGAACACCGGGGAGCTGTTTTTT. Encoded protein: CASNEGNTGELFF.

The chain has TRBV7-9 and TRBJ2-5; 8 bases agree with TRBD2. The J segment lost 3 bases and the V segment lost 3 bases, leaving 3 bases of the junction unmatched. The CDR3 loop spans 14 amino acids. The germline gives CDR1 SEHNR, CDR2 FQNEAQ (reference sequence). CDR3 sequence (DNA): TGTGCCAGCAGCTTTATAGCGGGGAAAGAGACCCAGTACTTC. This gives the protein CASSFIAGKETQYF.

The chain has TRBV5-1 and TRBJ2-5, with D possibly TRBD1 on 6 matching bases. V shed 4 bases and J shed 5 bases, with 15 bases lying between them. Germline CDR1 is SGHRS and CDR2 is YFSETQ. This CDR3 region has 14 residues. The CDR3 bases are TGCGCCAGCAGCCCGACAGGTAGAGGGGAGACCCAGTACTTC. As protein: CASSPTGRGETQYF.

This chain joins TRBV9 and TRBJ2-5, with D perhaps TRBD1 or TRBD2 (5 bases each). In germline, CDR1 is SGDLS, CDR2 YYNGEE. The CDR3 has 14 amino acids. V dropped 0 bases and J dropped 1 base, with 7 bases sitting between them. The CDR3 DNA reads TGTGCCAGCAGCGTAGGAGGGGCCCAAGAGACCCAGTACTTC. Its protein product is CASSVGGAQETQYF.

The chain couples TRBV6-5 to TRBJ1-3, with 9 bases lining up with TRBD1. V trimming: 6 bases; J trimming: 7 bases; junction bases outside the gene matches: 7. CDR3 length equals 14 residues. Germline V CDR1 and CDR2: MNHEY, SVGAGI. The CDR3 nucleotides are TGTGCCAGCAGAGGACAGGGGTTGGGGAACACCATATATTTT. Translating it yields CASRGQGLGNTIYF.

This clone was recorded once. This chain uses TRBV10-3 with TRBJ2-3; 11 nucleotides match TRBD1. The CDR3 consists of 14 residues. The germline gives CDR1 ENHRY, CDR2 SYGVKD. Here the CDR3 DNA reads TGTGCTTGTCGGACAGGGGGCGCGGTAGATACGCAGTATTTT. Its translation is CACRTGGAVDTQYF.

The chain recombines TRBV27 with TRBJ1-5; 7 bases agree with TRBD1. The J segment lost 2 bases and the V segment lost 1 base, leaving 14 bases of the junction unmatched. The germline V gene encodes CDR1 MNHEY and CDR2 SMNVEV (reference sequence). This CDR3 has 19 residues. Here the CDR3 DNA reads TGTGCCAGCAGTTTATATGCCCCCCTCCTCGGGACAGGCAATCAGCCCCAGCATTTT. Its protein is CASSLYAPLLGTGNQPQHF.

V gene TRBV7-9 combines with J gene TRBJ2-1, with a possible D match to TRBD2 (6 bases). Looked up from germline, CDR1 is SEHNR and CDR2 is FQNEAQ (reference sequence). The CDR3 is 13 amino acids. The V end lost 10 bases, the J end lost 9 bases, and 19 bases lay between the germline ends. The CDR3 protein is CATTGTFGGEQFF. CDR3 DNA: TGTGCCACTACTGGGACTTTCGGGGGTGAGCAGTTCTTC.

This clone came up once. The chain uses TRBV4-1 and TRBJ2-4; either TRBD1 or TRBD2 may fit D (5 bases each). The CDR3 is made up of 15 amino acids. Germline loops: CDR1 MGHRA, CDR2 YSYEKL. The germline V and J ends were trimmed by 4 bases and 7 bases, with 17 bases remaining between them. In DNA, the CDR3 is TGCGCCAGCAGCCCTGACTGGGACCCCCGGAACATTCAGTACTTC. The encoded protein is CASSPDWDPRNIQYF.

V usage is TRBV6-5 and J usage is TRBJ2-7; tentatively, D is TRBD2 (5 bases). Trimming took 5 bases from V and 9 from J, leaving 11 bases between them. The germline CDR1 and CDR2 sequences are MNHEY and SVGAGI. The CDR3 is 11 residues long. The CDR3, as DNA: TGTGCCAGCAGTCGGCTCGGGGTGCAGTACTTC. Its translation: CASSRLGVQYF.